A single sample is the source of the 20 T cell receptor beta chains below, sequenced in a study of cytomegalovirus exposure and HLA in healthy donors (TCRdb year 2017). Receptor amplification or capture employed the immunoSEQ multiplex PCR assay. The multiplex PCR relied on a mix of 60 forward primers for TCR Vbeta segments and 13 reverse primers for TCR Jbeta segments. As stored in TCRdb, this immuneACCESS dataset retains in-frame rearrangements with V and J assigned. A fraction of the clones does not appear; measured against another copy, unresolved V genes explain less than half of the discrepancy, and the remainder lacks a known reason. This sample has about 140,000 clones in its table, and about 80% of those were observed once. Jointly, the top ten make up around 4.1% of the sample. The sample comprised PBMCs. All receptors derive from a man aged 35-49 years in good health and CMV-seropositive.

CDR3 loop: CASSPFFSAGAGQNEQFF. In DNA form, the CDR3 reads TGTGCCAGCAGCCCCTTCTTTTCGGCGGGGGCAGGGCAAAATGAGCAGTTCTTC. V is TRBV7-9 and J is TRBJ2-1, with D possibly being TRBD2 (7 bases). The CDR3 runs 18 residues. Trimming took 5 bases from V and 7 from J, leaving 27 bases between them. Germline V lookup: CDR1 SEHNR, CDR2 FQNEAQ (reference sequence).

The rearrangement uses TRBV7-6 and TRBJ2-5, with TRBD1 as a possible D gene (6 bases). Per the germline V gene, CDR1 is SGHVS and CDR2 is FNYEAQ. The ends were cut back, 2 bases at V and 2 bases at J, with 9 bases in the middle. The CDR3 consists of 14 residues. The CDR3 reads CASSLFGQQETQYF. CDR3 nucleotide sequence: TGTGCCAGCAGCTTATTCGGACAGCAAGAGACCCAGTACTTC.

The rearrangement joins TRBV9 to TRBJ1-2; D possibly corresponds to TRBD1 (5 bases). V was clipped by 2 bases and J by 4 bases, with 15 bases between them. CDR1 and CDR2 from the germline V gene are SGDLS and YYNGEE. This CDR3 is 15 amino acids long. As DNA, the CDR3 is TGTGCCAGCAGCGTCGTCGATGGGGGGAGCTATGGCTACACCTTC. Translation: CASSVVDGGSYGYTF.

This clone came up a few times. The chain carries TRBV4-1 and TRBJ2-3, with 9 bases aligning to TRBD1. V lost 4 bases, J lost 0 bases, and 2 bases stayed unmatched. Germline V gene lookup returns CDR1 MGHRA and CDR2 YSYEKL. The CDR3 sequence is 15 residues long. The CDR3 sequence is CASSLGQGSTDTQYF. CDR3 in DNA: TGCGCCAGCAGCCTGGGACAGGGCAGCACAGATACGCAGTATTTT.

This clone was seen more than once but under ten times. The V call is TRBV11-1, the J call TRBJ2-7, with 8 bases aligning to TRBD1. V shed 1 base, J shed 1 base, and the junction held 3 bases outside the gene matches. The CDR3 contains 15 residues. Germline CDR1 and CDR2: SGHAT and FQDESV (reference sequence). The CDR3 region has the DNA TGTGCCAGCAGCTTAGTTGACAGGGGATCCTACGAGCAGTACTTC. This translates into CASSLVDRGSYEQYF.

CDR3 sequence reads: CASSLSEAGGTEAFF. The CDR3 nucleotides read TGTGCCAGCTCACTCTCCGAGGCAGGGGGCACTGAAGCTTTCTTT. This sequence joins TRBV18 and TRBJ1-1; 7 bases align to TRBD1. The CDR3 spans 15 residues. The germline gives CDR1 KGHSH, CDR2 LQKENI. V gave up 4 bases and J gave up 4 bases; unmatched junction bases: 9.

This rearrangement joins TRBV5-1 to TRBJ2-5; 8 nucleotides match TRBD1. The CDR3 totals 14 residues. V lost 4 bases and J lost 5; bases outside the gene matches: 7. Germline V lookup: CDR1 SGHRS, CDR2 YFSETQ. CDR3 sequence (DNA): TGCGCCAGCAGCGGAGGGACAGGCGGGGAGACCCAGTACTTC. Translated: CASSGGTGGETQYF.

As DNA, the CDR3 is TGCGCCAGCAGGGCTGACACTGAAGCTTTCTTT. It yields the protein CASRADTEAFF. This chain uses TRBV5-1 with TRBJ1-1; D not certain. CDR1 is SGHRS and CDR2 is YFSETQ in the germline V gene. Deletions cut 5 bases from V and 3 bases from J, with 5 bases between. The CDR3 contains 11 residues.

This sequence joins TRBV7-8 and TRBJ2-3; 11 bases match TRBD1. CDR1 and CDR2 (germline): SGHVS, FQNEAQ. The CDR3 is 15 amino acids. V trimming: 9 bases; J trimming: 3 bases; junction bases outside the gene matches: 8. The CDR3 is CASGSGTGGTDTQYF. For the CDR3, the DNA is TGTGCCAGTGGGTCCGGGACAGGGGGGACAGATACGCAGTATTTT.

This chain uses TRBV18 with TRBJ2-7, with 11 bases fitting TRBD2. J was trimmed by 6 bases and V by 2 bases; bases with no gene match: 15. The CDR3 is made up of 18 amino acids. Germline CDR1 KGHSH, CDR2 LQKENI. CDR3 sequence: CASSPRASGGNSGTEQYF. The CDR3 nucleotides are TGTGCCAGCTCACCAAGGGCTAGCGGGGGGAATTCTGGAACCGAGCAGTACTTC. Combining the CDR3 with reference TRBV18 and TRBJ2-7 gives the whole variable domain NAGVMQNPRHLVRRRGQEARLRCSPMKGHSHVYWYRQLPEEGLKFMVYLQKENIIDESGMPKERFSAEFPKEGPSILRIQQVVRGDSAAYFCASSPRASGGNSGTEQYFGPGTRLTVT.

The CDR3 here is CASSWTGWTYEQYF. CDR3 bases: TGTGCCAGCAGCTGGACAGGGTGGACCTACGAGCAGTACTTC. This chain connects TRBV5-5 to TRBJ2-7; 8 nucleotides match TRBD1. Looked up from germline, CDR1 is SGHKS and CDR2 is YYEKEE (reference sequence). The CDR3 spans 14 residues. With V trimmed by 3 bases and J by 2 bases, 4 bases remained unmatched. The full variable domain, in which reference TRBV5-5 and TRBJ2-7 provide the parts outside the CDR3, is DAGVTQSPTHLIKTRGQQVTLRCSPISGHKSVSWYQQVLGQGPQFIFQYYEKEERGRGNFPDRFSARQFPNYSSELNVNALLLGDSALYLCASSWTGWTYEQYFGPGTRLTVT.

The gene calls are TRBV2 and TRBJ2-6; D is uncertain. In germline, CDR1 is SNHLY, CDR2 FYNNEI. CDR3 size: 14 residues. Trimming took off 10 bases at V and 0 bases at J, with 10 bases between the two ends. The DNA for the CDR3 is TGTGCCACCAAGACTCCCTCTGGGGCCAACGTCCTGACTTTC. Protein sequence: CATKTPSGANVLTF. Supplemented by reference TRBV2 and TRBJ2-6, the full variable domain reads EPEVTQTPSHQVTQMGQEVILRCVPISNHLYFYWYRQILGQKVEFLVSFYNNEISEKSEIFDDQFSVERPDGSNFTLKIRSTKLEDSAMYFCATKTPSGANVLTFGAGSRLTVL.

The V call is TRBV5-1, the J call TRBJ2-7; 8 nucleotides line up with TRBD1. Trimming at V came to 4 bases and at J to 2 bases, leaving 8 bases not matched to a gene. Germline V gene lookup returns CDR1 SGHRS and CDR2 YFSETQ. This CDR3 has 15 amino acids. This CDR3 reads CASSTTDRVAYEQYF. As DNA, the CDR3 is TGCGCCAGCAGCACAACGGACAGGGTTGCCTACGAGCAGTACTTC.

V and J are TRBV7-2 and TRBJ1-1; D unclear. Germline V gene lookup returns CDR1 SGHTA and CDR2 FQGNSA. Between the trimmed V and J ends, which lost 3 bases and 1 base, there was a span of 9 bases. There are 14 residues in the CDR3. CDR3 coding DNA: TGTGCCAGCAGCTTCATTACAGAGAACACTGAAGCTTTCTTT. This gives the protein CASSFITENTEAFF.

This chain links TRBV7-9 with TRBJ2-3; maybe TRBD2 (6 bases). From germline, CDR1 is SEHNR and CDR2 FQNEAQ (reference sequence). V was cut by 4 bases and J by 7 bases, with 27 bases left in between. The CDR3 has 18 amino acids. Here the CDR3 DNA reads TGTGCCAGCAGCTCCCCTGGTGGCGGGGCGGGCATGTTCAATACGCAGTATTTT. Translated: CASSSPGGGAGMFNTQYF.

The rearrangement links TRBV5-1 to TRBJ2-7, with TRBD2 matching over 7 bases. The CDR3 length is 16 residues. Germline CDR1 SGHRS, CDR2 YFSETQ. The V and J ends lost 0 bases and 3 bases, in that order; junction bases with no gene match: 9. The CDR3 protein is CASSLGGLGGGYEQYF. The CDR3 nucleotides read TGCGCCAGCAGCTTGGGGGGCCTGGGGGGGGGCTACGAGCAGTACTTC.

The chain carries TRBV18 and TRBJ1-3, with D possibly being TRBD1 (6 bases). V was clipped by 5 bases and J by 4 bases, with 15 bases between them. This CDR3 contains 15 residues. Germline V gene data show CDR1 as KGHSH and CDR2 as LQKENI. DNA for the CDR3: TGTGCCAGCTCAGGGTTACAGGGCGACGGAAACACCATATATTTT. Translation gives CASSGLQGDGNTIYF.

The J gene is TRBJ1-5, the V gene TRBV2; a possible D gene is TRBD1 (5 bases). The CDR3 spans 14 residues. The germline gives CDR1 SNHLY, CDR2 FYNNEI. V dropped 5 bases and J dropped 7 bases, with 15 bases sitting between them. The DNA for the CDR3 is TGTGCCAGCAGTCCGGACACCGGCAGGCAGCCCCAGCATTTT. It translates to CASSPDTGRQPQHF.

This chain links TRBV5-1 with TRBJ2-2; D might be TRBD1 (6 bases). Trimming shortened V by 1 base and J by 4 bases, and 11 bases separated the two germline ends. The length of the CDR3 is 15 residues. Germline lookup yields CDR1 SGHRS and CDR2 YFSETQ. The CDR3 reads CASSLIGRGTGELFF. The CDR3, as DNA: TGCGCCAGCAGCTTGATAGGCAGGGGCACCGGGGAGCTGTTTTTT.

The J gene is TRBJ2-2, the V gene TRBV5-1; D unclear. From germline, CDR1 is SGHRS and CDR2 YFSETQ. CDR3 length: 14 residues. Trimming cost V 7 bases and J 7 bases, with 17 bases left between them. Here the CDR3 DNA reads TGCGCCAGCGTCCAAGACTCTACGGTCGGGGAGCTGTTTTTT. It codes for CASVQDSTVGELFF.